Following are 26 T cell receptor beta chains from one sample sequenced in a study of human T cells and chemical hapten exposure (dated by TCRdb to the early 2020s). Library preparation used RACE. The run used a NextSeq 500. The raw public data were reprocessed by TCRdb itself: fastp quality trimming at Q25, MiXCR clonotype calling, in-frame beta chains only. Identical CDR3 proteins give one entry, which carries the most common genes and DNA. For this sample there are roughly 70,000 distinct CDR3 sequences; approximately 9.8% appear just once. The ten top clones hold about 3.1% of the sample. Interpreted using the paper, the time point label stands for: patch test 1, 2 weeks after DPC sensitization. Interpreted using the paper, the treatment or condition label stands for: therapeutic diphenylcyclopropenone sensitization with weekly scalp DPC. Sequenced here: whole blood, sampled in connection with sensitization to the hapten diphenylcyclopropenone (DPC). The source of these receptors is a middle-aged woman with alopecia areata. Some clones in this sample may be carry-over from other donors' samples.

Comment on this clonotype: This may be a read error: a much more frequent sequence differs by one nucleotide. The chain links TRBV20-1 to TRBJ2-3, with unresolved D. V was cut by 5 bases and J by 5 bases, with 17 bases left in between. CDR3 length equals 14 residues. From germline, CDR1 is DFQATT and CDR2 SNEGSKA (reference sequence). The DNA for the CDR3 is TGCAGTGCTCGGCCAGAAGGGATGGGAGATACGCAGTATTTT. Translating gives CSARPEGMGDTQYF.

Worth noting for this clonotype: At one end, the junction sequence differs from germline, possibly due to a read error. The chain recombines TRBV7-2 with TRBJ1-6; a possible D gene is TRBD1 (6 bases). The CDR3 is made up of 16 amino acids. Germline V gene sequence: CDR1 SGHTA, CDR2 FQGNSA. As DNA, the CDR3 is TGTGCGAGCAGCCCCCGGGGGCCAGGGACCAATTCACCCCTCCACTTT. Its translation: CASSPRGPGTNSPLHF.

This clonotype was counted at least ten times. V and J are TRBV7-6 and TRBJ2-2; either TRBD1 or TRBD2 may fit D (5 bases each). The V gene lost 2 bases and the J gene lost 1 base, with 20 bases spanning the gap. Germline values: CDR1 SGHVS, CDR2 FNYEAQ. The CDR3 has 19 residues. The CDR3 loop is CASSLYLQAGTGNTGELFF. Written as DNA, the CDR3 is TGTGCCAGCAGCTTATATCTCCAAGCCGGGACGGGGAACACCGGGGAGCTGTTTTTT.

This clonotype was seen many times. The V and J genes are TRBV20-1 and TRBJ2-3; D is unresolved. CDR1 and CDR2 (germline): DFQATT, SNEGSKA (reference sequence). The V and J ends lost 4 bases and 5 bases respectively, with 7 bases between them. The CDR3 contains 11 residues. The CDR3 protein is CSATRRDTQYF. Written as DNA, the CDR3 is TGCAGTGCTACTAGGAGAGATACGCAGTATTTT.

The chain employs TRBV7-9 and TRBJ2-7; D is unclear. The germline V and J ends were trimmed by 1 base and 9 bases, with 13 bases remaining between them. CDR3 length: 13 amino acids. CDR1 is SEHNR and CDR2 is FQNEAQ in the germline V gene (reference sequence). CDR3 region: CASSLVEFSVQYF. CDR3 nucleotide sequence: TGTGCCAGCAGCTTAGTGGAGTTCTCCGTGCAGTACTTC.

This clonotype came up many times. This chain uses TRBV28 with TRBJ2-3; TRBD1 matches at 7 bases. The CDR3 consists of 15 residues. Losses at the gene ends were 3 bases for V and 5 bases for J; bases not matched to a gene: 8. Germline V gene sequence: CDR1 MDHEN, CDR2 SYDVKM. CDR3 region: CASSFEPGTEDTQYF. As DNA, the CDR3 is TGTGCCAGCAGTTTCGAACCAGGGACAGAAGATACGCAGTATTTT.

This clonotype showed up many times. This chain links TRBV27 with TRBJ2-5, with D possibly being TRBD1 (7 bases). The germline V gene has CDR1 MNHEY and CDR2 SMNVEV (reference sequence). This CDR3 is 10 amino acids long. The CDR3 reads CDYQGGTQYF. CDR3 DNA: TGTGACTACCAGGGGGGGACCCAGTACTTC.

This clonotype was recorded many times. The chain recombines TRBV28 with TRBJ2-7; D unclear. The germline V gene has CDR1 MDHEN and CDR2 SYDVKM. The CDR3 consists of 15 residues. V was cut by 4 bases and J by 0 bases, with 13 bases left in between. This CDR3 reads CASSSPGSNSYEQYF. The CDR3 coding sequence is TGTGCCAGCAGTTCCCCCGGATCCAACTCCTACGAGCAGTACTTC.

There are many counts of this clonotype. This chain links TRBV20-1 with TRBJ1-2, with 7 bases lining up with TRBD1. This CDR3 region has 13 residues. V trimming: 3 bases; J trimming: 2 bases; junction bases outside the gene matches: 3. CDR1 and CDR2 from the germline V gene are DFQATT and SNEGSKA (reference sequence). The CDR3 DNA follows: TGCAGTGCTAGGGTCAGGGGGAACTATGGCTACACCTTC. This codes for CSARVRGNYGYTF.

This clonotype was seen many times. The CDR3 bases are TGCGCCAGCAGCCAGAGCGGACAGGGTGTCACTGAAGCTTTCTTT. Translating gives CASSQSGQGVTEAFF. The gene calls are TRBV4-3 and TRBJ1-1; 8 nucleotides line up with TRBD1. Germline V gene data show CDR1 as LGHNA and CDR2 as YSLEER. The V gene end was trimmed by 3 bases and the J gene end by 4 bases; junction bases not matched to a gene: 7. The CDR3 totals 15 residues.

Points on this clonotype: Compared with germline, one end of the junction differs, possibly owing to a read error. The chain links TRBV6-5 to TRBJ2-2, with D perhaps matching TRBD2 (5 bases). This CDR3 spans 14 amino acids. Germline V gene lookup returns CDR1 MNHEY and CDR2 SVGAGI. CDR3 in DNA: TGTGCCAGCAGTTACGGAACGGGCACCGGGGAGCTGTATTTT. It specifies CASSYGTGTGELYF.

This clonotype was detected only once. A much larger clonotype is one base distant, so this may be a read error. V and J are TRBV27 and TRBJ1-2, with 7 bases aligning to TRBD1. V lost 5 bases and J lost 4; bases outside the gene matches: 13. The CDR3 has 16 residues. The germline CDR1 and CDR2 sequences are MNHEY and SMNVEV (reference sequence). CDR3 nucleotides: TGTGCCAGCAGTCTCCGAAGGGACAGTCCGTTCTATGGCTACACCTTC. This translates into CASSLRRDSPFYGYTF.

The rearrangement uses TRBV7-2 and TRBJ1-4; no reliable D call. Per germline, CDR1 SGHTA and CDR2 FQGNSA. CDR3 length: 13 residues. Trimming pared 7 bases from V and 0 bases from J, leaving 6 bases between. CDR3 protein: CASNSSTNEKLFF. For the CDR3, the DNA is TGTGCCAGCAACTCTTCAACTAATGAAAAACTGTTTTTT. Complete variable domain (other parts from reference TRBV7-2 and TRBJ1-4): GAGVSQSPSNKVTEKGKDVELRCDPISGHTALYWYRQSLGQGLEFLIYFQGNSAPDKSGLPSDRFSAERTGGSVSTLTIQRTQQEDSAVYLCASNSSTNEKLFFGSGTQLSVL.

The sample holds a few counts of this clonotype. The CDR3 DNA follows: TGTGCCAGCAGATCCGGGGGTACCCTCCACTTT. This encodes CASRSGGTLHF. The V call is TRBV12-3 or TRBV12-4, the J call TRBJ1-6; the D gene is possibly TRBD1 (5 bases). The CDR3 is made up of 11 amino acids. V was shortened by 6 bases and J by 14 bases, with 11 bases between the two germline ends.

This clonotype was seen only a few times. An end of the junction differs from the germline gene, which may be a read error. This chain joins TRBV28 and TRBJ2-7, with D tentatively TRBD2 (6 bases). Germline V gene sequence: CDR1 MDHEN, CDR2 SYDVKM. There are 14 residues in the CDR3. This CDR3 is CASSTTGTSRRAHF. CDR3 in DNA: TGTGCCAGCAGTACAACCGGGACTTCCCGAAGAGCGCACTTC.

The J gene is TRBJ1-2, the V gene TRBV29-1, with TRBD1 as a possible D gene (5 bases). There are 14 residues in the CDR3. Trimming pared 1 base from V and 6 bases from J, leaving 15 bases between. The germline V gene has CDR1 SQVTM and CDR2 ANQGSEA. CDR3 in DNA: TGCAGCGTTGAAGCAGGGTATGGGGCGGATGGCTACACCTTC. It specifies CSVEAGYGADGYTF.

The chain has TRBV6-4 and TRBJ2-1; 9 bases map to TRBD2. CDR1 is MRHNA, CDR2 SNTAGT, per germline. CDR3 length: 14 amino acids. V was clipped by 6 bases and J by 5 bases; unmatched bases: 5. The CDR3 region is CASSERGANNEQFF. As DNA, the CDR3 is TGTGCCAGCAGCGAGCGGGGGGCTAACAATGAGCAGTTCTTC.

The genes are TRBV11-2 and TRBJ2-1; 8 bases align to TRBD2. The germline V gene has CDR1 SGHAT and CDR2 FQNNGV. The J segment lost 0 bases and the V segment lost 3 bases, leaving 7 bases of the junction unmatched. This CDR3 contains 17 residues. CDR3 nucleotides: TGTGCCAGCAGCTTTCGCGGGGGGTCTATCTCCTACAATGAGCAGTTCTTC. This gives the protein CASSFRGGSISYNEQFF. Variable domain in full (rest from reference TRBV11-2 and TRBJ2-1): EAGVAQSPRYKIIEKRQSVAFWCNPISGHATLYWYQQILGQGPKLLIQFQNNGVVDDSQLPKDRFSAERLKGVDSTLKIQPAKLEDSAVYLCASSFRGGSISYNEQFFGPGTRLTVL.

This clonotype was picked up a small number of times. The V call is TRBV24-1, the J call TRBJ2-1; 7 bases fit TRBD2. Looked up from germline, CDR1 is KGHDR and CDR2 is SFDVKD. There are 14 residues in the CDR3. V shed 1 base and J 7 bases; nucleotides not matched to a gene: 3. CDR3 sequence (DNA): TGTGCCACCAGTGATTTACCGCGGGGGAATGAGCAGTTCTTC. Protein product: CATSDLPRGNEQFF.

A few counts support this clonotype. The chain recombines TRBV5-4 with TRBJ2-1; D is unclear. Germline assignment: CDR1 SGHNT and CDR2 YYREEE (reference sequence). Trimming shortened V by 0 bases and J by 7 bases, and 5 bases separated the two germline ends. The CDR3 covers 12 residues. CDR3 in amino acids: CASSLGTNEQFF. In nucleotides, the CDR3 is TGTGCCAGCAGCTTGGGAACGAATGAGCAGTTCTTC.

The chain carries TRBV11-2 and TRBJ2-5; D unresolved. The CDR3 runs 15 residues. Germline V gene lookup returns CDR1 SGHAT and CDR2 FQNNGV. Trimming pared 0 bases from V and 7 bases from J, leaving 15 bases between. CDR3 in amino acids: CASSLELGRAMTQYF. The CDR3 DNA is TGTGCCAGCAGCTTAGAGCTAGGACGGGCGATGACCCAGTACTTC.

The chain recombines TRBV11-2 with TRBJ1-6; 8 nucleotides align to TRBD1. Germline values: CDR1 SGHAT, CDR2 FQNNGV. With V trimmed by 5 bases and J by 10 bases, 7 bases remained unmatched. This CDR3 region has 14 residues. CDR3 region: CASSPRTGNSPLHF. In DNA, the CDR3 is TGTGCCAGCAGCCCTAGGACAGGGAACTCACCCCTCCACTTT.

This clonotype came up many times. The chain joins TRBV11-1 to TRBJ1-1; tentatively, D is TRBD1 (6 bases). From germline, CDR1 is SGHAT and CDR2 FQDESV (reference sequence). The V end was cut by 5 bases, the J end by 8 bases, with 12 bases between. The CDR3 is made up of 12 amino acids. For the CDR3, the DNA is TGTGCCAGCAGCCCCGACAGGAGAGAAGCTTTCTTT. Residues: CASSPDRREAFF.

This clonotype was seen repeatedly, ten times or more. The V gene is TRBV20-1, the J gene TRBJ1-5, with TRBD1 matching 9 bases. CDR1 is DFQATT, CDR2 SNEGSKA, per germline (reference sequence). V was pared by 0 bases and J by 2 bases, with 8 bases of the junction left unmatched. The CDR3 is 17 residues long. CDR3 in amino acids: CSARDQTGGFGNQPQHF. CDR3 sequence (DNA): TGCAGTGCTAGAGATCAGACAGGGGGATTTGGCAATCAGCCCCAGCATTTT.

This clonotype was seen many times. The V call is TRBV10-3, the J call TRBJ1-2; the D is unclear. Germline assignment: CDR1 ENHRY and CDR2 SYGVKD. The CDR3 has 15 residues. V was trimmed by 0 bases and J by 4 bases, leaving 12 bases between them. CDR3 nucleotide sequence: TGTGCCATCAGTGAGTCGATAGGCGCCAGCTATGGCTACACCTTC. Its translation is CAISESIGASYGYTF.

This clonotype was observed at least ten times. V is TRBV2 and J is TRBJ2-7; TRBD1 might be the D (5 bases). The CDR3 runs 15 residues. Trimming stripped 2 bases from V and 3 bases from J, with 14 bases between. In germline, CDR1 is SNHLY, CDR2 FYNNEI. Written as DNA, the CDR3 is TGTGCCAGCAGTGAAACCCCAGGGTGGGGCTACGAGCAGTACTTC. This codes for CASSETPGWGYEQYF. The whole variable domain, filled in from reference TRBV2 and TRBJ2-7, reads EPEVTQTPSHQVTQMGQEVILRCVPISNHLYFYWYRQILGQKVEFLVSFYNNEISEKSEIFDDQFSVERPDGSNFTLKIRSTKLEDSAMYFCASSETPGWGYEQYFGPGTRLTVT.